The clone carrying this T cell receptor beta chain was seen more than once but under ten times. What it recognizes is unknown. Sequenced material consisted of expressed TCRB transcripts (all of the isolated RNA was reverse transcribed). Libraries were prepared by immunoSEQ multiplex PCR; TCRdb keeps only in-frame clonotypes and omits some of them. The sample records about 360,000 clones, roughly 12% being singletons. The data stem from a study of beta chain features in type 1 diabetes. Findings of the study overall: Type 1 diabetes patients had VDJ junctions that carried fewer insertions and more deletions. The question of HLA type influencing TCRB rearrangement was one that remained unresolved here.

CDR3 length equals 14 residues. Germline assignment: CDR1 SGHDN and CDR2 FVKESK. The V and J ends lost 2 bases and 9 bases respectively, with 11 bases between them. The sequenced sample consisted of naive CD4+ T cells from blood. The genes are TRBV14 and TRBJ1-6, with D unresolved. This TCR was sampled from a man between 18 and 35 years old in good health. The CDR3 spells CASSQRVIGSPLHF. The CDR3 nucleotides are TGTGCCAGCAGCCAACGGGTAATTGGTTCACCCCTCCACTTT.